The clone carrying this TCR beta chain showed up many times. Its cognate antigen is unknown. TCRdb processed the reads anew with MiXCR; each CDR3 protein has one entry. The table includes 200,000 to 300,000 distinct CDR3 sequences, about 12% detected once. This entry belongs to a study of T cell repertoires in cytomegalovirus infection. Study-level information: CMV infection and matching HLA type were both indicated by public TCR beta signatures. Study results and limitations: The cumulative frequency of public TCR beta families identified carriers of CMV plus the relevant HLA. The study found HLA-C-restricted CMV-specific TCR beta clonotypes dominating the ex vivo response.

The CDR3 extends over 16 amino acids. The germline V and J ends were trimmed by 0 bases and 4 bases, with 15 bases remaining between them. Per germline, CDR1 SGHTA and CDR2 FQGNSA. This sequence originates from a human donor in good health (CMV status not recorded). Some clones in this sample may be carry-over from other donors' samples. Sample: PBMCs. The J gene is TRBJ1-1, the V gene TRBV7-2; TRBD1 might be the D (5 bases). CDR3 in amino acids: CASSLALGAGGTEAFF. DNA for the CDR3: TGTGCCAGCAGCTTAGCCCTAGGGGCCGGGGGCACTGAAGCTTTCTTT.